These T cell receptor beta chains were read from a single sample in a study of T-cell memory formation after mild COVID-19. From the 5' RACE reads, TCRdb called clonotypes with MiXCR, one entry per CDR3 protein. This table holds about 340,000 distinct CDR3 sequences, about an eighth found once. The sequenced sample consisted of PBMCs or a T cell subset sorted from them (not recorded which). The receptors shown here come from a man younger than 35 who had mild COVID-19 (a few samples of this study predate the infection). Cell type and time point are not known. CDR3s include the opening cysteine and the closing phenylalanine or tryptophan. The D gene is left open where the match is weak. For some rows the clone size is stated as once, few or many, or as a class when expanded; others skip it.

d_gene,v_gene,abundance,j_gene,CDR3aa,CDR3nt
TRBD2,TRBV29-1,few,TRBJ2-2,CSARTSGALAGELFF,TGCAGCGCCCGGACTAGCGGGGCCCTGGCCGGGGAGCTGTTTTTT
-,TRBV7-2,-,TRBJ1-6,CASSLTWSSYNSPLHF,TGTGCCAGCAGCTTAACCTGGAGCTCCTATAATTCACCCCTCCACTTT
-,TRBV7-9,few,TRBJ2-2,CASSWTDTGELFF,TGTGCCAGCAGCTGGACCGACACCGGGGAGCTGTTTTTT
-,TRBV2,many,TRBJ1-2,CASVTGTPAYGYTF,TGTGCCAGCGTTACCGGGACACCCGCCTATGGCTACACCTTC
TRBD1,TRBV12-3/TRBV12-4,-,TRBJ1-1,CASSWTGAGEAFF,TGTGCCAGCAGCTGGACAGGGGCGGGTGAAGCTTTCTTT
TRBD2,TRBV7-9,-,TRBJ2-3,CASSQLAGAITDTQYF,TGTGCCAGCAGCCAACTAGCGGGGGCAATTACAGATACGCAGTATTTT
TRBD1,TRBV27,-,TRBJ2-3,CASSHRDSSTDTQYF,TGTGCCAGCAGCCACAGGGACAGCAGCACAGATACGCAGTATTTT
-,TRBV7-2,few,TRBJ2-5,CASSLHGTQRETQYF,TGTGCCAGCAGCTTGCACGGGACCCAAAGAGAGACCCAGTACTTC
-,TRBV12-3/TRBV12-4,few,TRBJ2-5,CASSSPDQREETQYF,TGTGCCAGCAGTTCCCCGGACCAGCGGGAAGAGACCCAGTACTTC
TRBD1,TRBV2,many,TRBJ2-7,CASSDRDRDYEQYF,TGTGCCAGCAGCGACCGGGACAGGGACTACGAGCAGTACTTC
-,TRBV5-6,-,TRBJ1-2,CASTLEGTTYGYTF,TGTGCCAGCACCTTGGAAGGGACTACCTATGGCTACACCTTC
-,TRBV19,many,TRBJ2-1,CASSIFQVGSYNEQFF,TGTGCCAGTAGTATTTTCCAGGTCGGCTCCTACAATGAGCAGTTCTTC
-,TRBV29-1,many,TRBJ1-2,CSVSIGGNNYGYTF,TGCAGCGTTAGTATCGGGGGAAATAACTATGGCTACACCTTC
-,TRBV24-1,-,TRBJ2-3,CATSDSTTISTDTQYF,TGTGCCACCAGTGATTCGACGACTATATCCACAGATACGCAGTATTTT
TRBD1,TRBV20-1,few,TRBJ2-1,CSASVQGDGHQFF,TGCAGTGCTAGTGTGCAGGGGGACGGTCACCAGTTCTTC
TRBD1,TRBV20-1,-,TRBJ1-1,CSARDTQGGETEAFF,TGCAGTGCTAGAGATACCCAGGGGGGTGAAACTGAAGCTTTCTTT
TRBD1,TRBV7-2,few,TRBJ2-5,CASSSRQGAETQYF,TGTGCCAGCAGCTCCAGACAGGGAGCGGAGACCCAGTACTTC
-,TRBV2,-,TRBJ1-6,CASSDQLAYNSPLHF,TGTGCCAGCAGTGATCAGCTAGCCTATAATTCACCCCTCCACTTT
-,TRBV7-9,few,TRBJ1-2,CASSPEGAGGYTF,TGTGCCAGCAGCCCTGAAGGGGCCGGGGGCTACACCTTC
-,TRBV2,few,TRBJ2-3,CASSEGTAGGTQYF,TGTGCCAGCAGTGAGGGGACAGCAGGGGGGACGCAGTATTTT
-,TRBV6-6,few,TRBJ1-2,CASIFDGKYGYTF,TGTGCCAGCATCTTTGACGGAAAGTATGGCTACACCTTC
-,TRBV7-8,-,TRBJ1-3,CASSLEQTSGNTIYF,TGTGCCAGCAGCTTAGAGCAGACTTCTGGAAACACCATATATTTT
-,TRBV20-1,-,TRBJ1-2,CSASPVNYGYTF,TGCAGTGCTAGTCCTGTTAACTATGGCTACACCTTC
TRBD1,TRBV29-1,few,TRBJ1-1,CSTIQGAENTEAFF,TGCAGCACCATACAGGGGGCCGAGAACACTGAAGCTTTCTTT
-,TRBV9,-,TRBJ2-3,CASSVATSGSTDTQYF,TGTGCCAGCAGCGTAGCTACGAGCGGAAGCACAGATACGCAGTATTTT
-,TRBV4-3,-,TRBJ1-1,CASSQEWGFRIGTEAFF,TGCGCCAGCAGCCAAGAATGGGGTTTTAGGATCGGCACTGAAGCTTTCTTT
-,TRBV10-3,few,TRBJ2-7,CAIMDTYEQYF,TGTGCCATCATGGACACCTACGAGCAGTACTTC
-,TRBV5-5,-,TRBJ2-7,CASSTWTVLAYEQYF,TGTGCCAGCAGCACGTGGACGGTTCTTGCCTACGAGCAGTACTTC
-,TRBV4-1,-,TRBJ2-5,CASSWRGRRETQYF,TGCGCCAGCAGCTGGAGGGGCCGAAGGGAGACCCAGTACTTC
-,TRBV6-5,few,TRBJ1-3,CASSYSWDLAHSGNTIYF,TGTGCCAGCAGTTACTCATGGGATCTGGCTCACTCTGGAAACACCATATATTTT
TRBD1,TRBV4-3,few,TRBJ1-2,CASSQLLGQGGYTF,TGCGCCAGCAGCCAACTTCTCGGACAGGGGGGCTACACCTTC
TRBD1,TRBV9,-,TRBJ1-2,CASSVDGQGRYGYTF,TGTGCCAGCAGCGTAGATGGACAGGGGCGCTATGGCTACACCTTC
-,TRBV5-1,many,TRBJ2-7,CASSLGGQTYEQYF,TGCGCCAGCAGCTTGGGGGGACAAACCTACGAGCAGTACTTC
TRBD1,TRBV5-6,few,TRBJ1-1,CASSLWVRGLNTEAFF,TGTGCCAGCAGCTTGTGGGTCAGGGGGTTGAACACTGAAGCTTTCTTT
TRBD1,TRBV4-1,-,TRBJ1-6,CASRLWTGNSPLHF,TGCGCCAGCCGGCTGTGGACAGGAAATTCACCCCTCCACTTT
-,TRBV10-3,few,TRBJ1-2,CAIWAGTYGYTF,TGTGCCATCTGGGCAGGGACGTATGGCTACACCTTC
TRBD1,TRBV2,many,TRBJ2-1,CASSASTGTNEQFF,TGTGCCAGCAGTGCGTCGACAGGGACCAATGAGCAGTTCTTC
TRBD2,TRBV6-6,many,TRBJ2-3,CASSYLTAGTDTQYF,TGTGCCAGCAGTTATTTAACAGCGGGGACAGATACGCAGTATTTT
-,TRBV28,many,TRBJ2-2,CASSPPGHAGELFF,TGTGCCAGCAGTCCACCGGGGCATGCCGGGGAGCTGTTTTTT
-,TRBV7-3,few,TRBJ2-3,CASSKGTRNAQYF,TGTGCCAGCAGCAAGGGGACTCGGAACGCGCAGTATTTT
-,TRBV6-6,once,TRBJ2-5,CASRDPRKTQYF,TGTGCCAGCAGAGACCCTCGGAAGACCCAGTACTTC